One and the same sample provided the 21 T cell receptor beta chains below, sequenced in a study of shared clonotypes between healthy human individuals. Generated by immunoSEQ multiplex PCR, the TCRdb table keeps only in-frame clones and is missing some. The repertoire holds roughly 1 million clones, with 60% to 80% as singletons. Sample: memory CD4+ T cells sorted from blood. The subset denotes: CD45RA-negative fraction. All receptors come from a man aged 18-30 years in good health.

The chain carries TRBV21-1 and TRBJ2-7; the D call of TRBD1 is as the table states it, not checked on the DNA. TRBV21-1 is an annotated pseudogene. CDR3 length equals 16 residues. DNA of the CDR3: TGTGCCAGCAGCAAACCGGGACAGGCCCCGACGCACGAGCAGTACTTC. Translated: CASSKPGQAPTHEQYF.

The rearrangement links TRBV28 to TRBJ2-5; tentatively, D is TRBD2 (5 bases). Germline CDR1 is MDHEN and CDR2 is SYDVKM. CDR3 size: 14 residues. The ends were cut back, 7 bases at V and 3 bases at J, with 15 bases in the middle. CDR3 region: CASTLPSGKETQYF. The CDR3 nucleotides read TGTGCCAGCACTCTCCCCTCCGGGAAAGAGACCCAGTACTTC.

V is TRBV10-2 and J is TRBJ1-2; TRBD1 matches at 8 bases. The V gene's germline CDR1 is WSHSY and CDR2 SAAADI. This CDR3 is 14 amino acids long. J was trimmed by 7 bases and V by 5 bases; bases with no gene match: 9. The CDR3 sequence: CASSPRTGSGGYTF. Written as DNA, the CDR3 is TGCGCCAGCAGTCCTAGGACAGGGTCAGGTGGCTACACCTTC.

This chain connects TRBV13 to TRBJ2-7; 7 nucleotides agree with TRBD2. This CDR3 region has 14 residues. With 8 bases clipped from V and 6 bases from J, the junction kept 13 bases outside the gene matches. Looked up from germline, CDR1 is PRHDT and CDR2 is FYEKMQ (reference sequence). CDR3 nucleotide sequence: TGTGCCAGCTCACACAGCGGGAAAGATCTCGAGCAGTACTTC. Protein sequence: CASSHSGKDLEQYF.

The genes are TRBV7-2 and TRBJ1-1; tentative D call: TRBD1 (6 bases). V was trimmed by 6 bases and J by 4 bases, leaving 18 bases between them. CDR1 is SGHTA and CDR2 is FQGNSA in the germline V gene. This CDR3 region has 15 residues. Written as DNA, the CDR3 is TGTGCCAGCAGTCTCACAAATCAGGGGAGCACTGAAGCTTTCTTT. Translation: CASSLTNQGSTEAFF. The variable domain in full, with the rest retrieved from reference TRBV7-2 and TRBJ1-1, is GAGVSQSPSNKVTEKGKDVELRCDPISGHTALYWYRQSLGQGLEFLIYFQGNSAPDKSGLPSDRFSAERTGGSVSTLTIQRTQQEDSAVYLCASSLTNQGSTEAFFGQGTRLTVV.

In regard to this clone: The sample carries other DNA sequences with the same CDR3. This chain joins TRBV5-6 and TRBJ1-6; D is ambiguous. V was trimmed by 0 bases and J by 7 bases, leaving 5 bases between them. The CDR3 sequence is 13 residues long. CDR1 is SGHDT and CDR2 is YYEEEE in the germline V gene. The CDR3 spells CASSLGVNSPLHF. CDR3 coding DNA: TGTGCCAGCAGCTTGGGAGTAAATTCACCCCTCCACTTT.

V gene TRBV9 combines with J gene TRBJ1-1; the D gene is possibly TRBD1 (5 bases). Germline lookup yields CDR1 SGDLS and CDR2 YYNGEE. This CDR3 has 17 amino acids. V gave up 4 bases and J gave up 0 bases, with 19 bases separating them. CDR3 residues: CASSPLEGEMMNTEAFF. The CDR3 DNA is TGTGCCAGCAGCCCCCTTGAAGGGGAGATGATGAACACTGAAGCTTTCTTT.

The rearrangement joins TRBV2 to TRBJ2-3; tentative D call: TRBD2 (5 bases). This CDR3 is built from 13 residues. Germline values: CDR1 SNHLY, CDR2 FYNNEI. Trimming pared 8 bases from V and 2 bases from J, leaving 11 bases between. CDR3 region: CASHRLYTDTQYF. DNA for the CDR3: TGTGCCAGCCACCGACTATACACAGATACGCAGTATTTT.

This sequence joins TRBV6-6 and TRBJ2-7, with TRBD2 identical over 7 bases. This CDR3 is built from 15 residues. Trimming at V came to 7 bases and at J to 5 bases, leaving 14 bases not matched to a gene. Germline CDR1 and CDR2: MNHNY and SVGAGI (reference sequence). The CDR3 loop is CASTPLGGRGHEQYF. CDR3 bases: TGTGCCAGCACCCCCTTGGGCGGGAGAGGCCACGAGCAGTACTTC.

The chain has TRBV6-5 and TRBJ2-1, with 10 bases lining up with TRBD2. Germline V gene sequence: CDR1 MNHEY, CDR2 SVGAGI. The CDR3 sequence is 14 residues long. V lost 5 bases, J lost 6 bases, and 4 bases stayed unmatched. The CDR3 region is CASSRTSGVNEQFF. Here the CDR3 DNA reads TGTGCCAGCAGTAGGACTAGCGGTGTCAATGAGCAGTTCTTC.

The chain links TRBV7-9 to TRBJ1-6; a weak D match, TRBD1 (6 bases). The germline CDR1 and CDR2 sequences are SEHNR and FQNEAQ (reference sequence). Trimming removed 0 bases from V and 8 bases from J, with 14 bases in between. The CDR3 is 16 residues long. CDR3 amino acids: CASSLARAGAYSPLHF. CDR3 DNA sequence: TGTGCCAGCAGCTTAGCGAGGGCAGGGGCTTATTCACCCCTCCACTTT.

The chain joins TRBV9 to TRBJ2-1; unclear D gene. CDR3 length: 13 residues. Trimming removed 4 bases at V and 4 bases at J, with 9 bases between. The V gene's germline CDR1 is SGDLS and CDR2 YYNGEE. The CDR3 region has the DNA TGTGCCAGCAGCTACTTGGGGTACAATGAGCAGTTCTTC. Translation: CASSYLGYNEQFF.

In regard to this clone: The same CDR3 is also encoded by other DNA sequences in this sample. This chain links TRBV5-1 with TRBJ2-7, with D maybe TRBD1 (6 bases). The CDR3 length is 15 residues. Germline V gene data show CDR1 as SGHRS and CDR2 as YFSETQ. The V end lost 3 bases, the J end lost 7 bases, and 20 bases lay between the germline ends. The CDR3 DNA sequence: TGCGCCAGCAGCTACCCGACAGGAGCCAAGGCTGAGCAGTACTTC. It encodes CASSYPTGAKAEQYF. Full variable domain (missing parts from reference TRBV5-1 and TRBJ2-7): KAGVTQTPRYLIKTRGQQVTLSCSPISGHRSVSWYQQTPGQGLQFLFEYFSETQRNKGNFPGRFSGRQFSNSRSEMNVSTLELGDSALYLCASSYPTGAKAEQYFGPGTRLTVT.

As regards this clone: The same CDR3 can be traced to other DNA sequences in this sample. This sequence joins TRBV6-1 and TRBJ1-6; D is undetermined. CDR3 length: 16 residues. Germline-derived CDR1 and CDR2 are MNHNS and SASEGT. The ends were cut back, 4 bases at V and 0 bases at J, with 10 bases in the middle. The CDR3, as DNA: TGTGCCAGCAGTGGAGGCGGGAGCTCCTATAATTCACCCCTCCACTTT. Amino acids: CASSGGGSSYNSPLHF.

V usage is TRBV18 and J usage is TRBJ2-7; a possible D gene is TRBD2 (5 bases). The germline V gene encodes CDR1 KGHSH and CDR2 LQKENI. Trimming stripped 0 bases from V and 2 bases from J, with 11 bases between. The CDR3 is 15 residues long. The CDR3 nucleotides are TGTGCCAGCTCACCACCGGAGGCCTCTACCTACGAGCAGTACTTC. Translated, it gives CASSPPEASTYEQYF.

V is TRBV6-1 and J is TRBJ1-2; a possible D gene is TRBD1 (6 bases). The V end was cut by 6 bases, the J end by 1 base, with 15 bases between. CDR1 and CDR2 from the germline V gene are MNHNS and SASEGT. This CDR3 is built from 15 residues. The CDR3 DNA reads as TGTGCCAGCAGCGCCGTGGGGGGCGATAACTATGGCTACACCTTC. Translating gives CASSAVGGDNYGYTF.

This rearrangement joins TRBV2 to TRBJ2-2; the match to TRBD2 covers 9 bases. Germline lookup yields CDR1 SNHLY and CDR2 FYNNEI. J was trimmed by 4 bases and V by 8 bases; bases with no gene match: 5. CDR3 length: 14 residues. The CDR3 sequence: CASLIAGVTGELFF. The CDR3 nucleotides read TGTGCCAGCCTGATAGCGGGGGTCACCGGGGAGCTGTTTTTT. Full variable domain (remainder filled in from reference TRBV2 and TRBJ2-2): EPEVTQTPSHQVTQMGQEVILRCVPISNHLYFYWYRQILGQKVEFLVSFYNNEISEKSEIFDDQFSVERPDGSNFTLKIRSTKLEDSAMYFCASLIAGVTGELFFGEGSRLTVL.

The rearrangement joins TRBV9 to TRBJ1-5; 7 nucleotides match TRBD1. Germline loops: CDR1 SGDLS, CDR2 YYNGEE. The CDR3 length is 18 residues. After removal of 3 bases from V and 1 base from J, the junction contained 13 bases not matched to a gene. CDR3 DNA sequence: TGTGCCAGCAGCGGACCACCAGGGCAGGGGGGAAGCAATCAGCCCCAGCATTTT. Translating it yields CASSGPPGQGGSNQPQHF.

About this clone: This may be a read error: a much more frequent sequence differs by one nucleotide. Other nucleotide sequences from this sample produce the same CDR3. The chain couples TRBV2 to TRBJ1-4; perhaps TRBD1 as D (5 bases). The CDR3 is 15 amino acids. The germline gives CDR1 SNHLY, CDR2 FYNNEI. The CDR3 protein is CASSEARVWSEKLFF. CDR3 nucleotides: TGTGCTAGCAGTGAAGCCAGGGTATGGAGTGAAAAACTGTTTTTT.

The chain links TRBV5-1 to TRBJ2-3; TRBD1 matches 9 bases. This CDR3 is 15 amino acids long. Germline values: CDR1 SGHRS, CDR2 YFSETQ. After removal of 1 base from V and 5 bases from J, the junction contained 5 bases not matched to a gene. The CDR3 sequence: CASSLFGTGKDTQYF. In DNA form, the CDR3 reads TGCGCCAGCAGCTTGTTTGGGACAGGGAAAGATACGCAGTATTTT.

The V and J genes are TRBV2 and TRBJ1-1, with a possible D match to TRBD1 (5 bases). This CDR3 contains 11 residues. The germline V and J ends were trimmed by 4 bases and 11 bases, with 11 bases remaining between them. The germline CDR1 and CDR2 sequences are SNHLY and FYNNEI. The CDR3 DNA sequence: TGTGCCAGCAGTGGTCGGGGGGGGGCTTTCTTT. Translating it yields CASSGRGGAFF.